A selection of T cell receptor beta chains follows, all from one sample in a study of CD8+CD57+ T cells in acquired aplastic anemia. Using its own MiXCR run on the reads, TCRdb lists one record per CDR3 protein. Of approximately 250,000 distinct CDR3 sequences in the sample, roughly 82% were seen once. Sequencing input: sorted CD4+, CD8+, or CD8+CD57+ T cells (not recorded which) from PBMCs. All receptors come from a human donor with aplastic anemia. CDR3s include the opening cysteine and the closing phenylalanine or tryptophan. The order of the fields is V gene, J gene, clone size, D gene, CDR3 protein, CDR3 DNA. A D gene is named only where the DNA matches it firmly. The listing skips clone size in some rows; elsewhere it reads once, few, many or a size class.

>TRBV2|TRBJ2-1|few|.
CASSDIRRENEQFF
TGTGCCAGCAGTGATATACGTAGGGAAAATGAGCAGTTCTTC
>TRBV7-9|TRBJ2-7|.|TRBD2
CASSLSGGPLYNRYF
TGCGCCAGCAGCTTAAGCGGGGGCCCGCTATACAACAGGTACTTC
>TRBV19|TRBJ1-2|.|.
CASSSDSQQGGYGYTF
TGTGCCAGTAGTAGCGACTCACAACAGGGAGGCTATGGCTACACCTTC
>TRBV5-1|TRBJ2-3|.|.
CASSLRADLYTQYF
TGCGCCAGCAGCTTAAGGGCTGATCTATATACGCAGTATTTT
>TRBV9|TRBJ2-1|.|.
CASSVGADTQYVQFF
TGTGCCAGCAGCGTAGGGGCGGATACGCAGTATGTTCAGTTCTTC
>TRBV5-1|TRBJ2-4|.|.
CASSLQCNEQYF
TGCGCCAGCAGCTTACAGTGCAATGAGCAGTACTTC
>TRBV7-8|TRBJ2-5|once|.
CASSLAGGPEAQHYF
TGTGCCAGCAGCTTAGCGGGAGGTCCCGAAGCGCAGCATTACTTC
>TRBV5-5|TRBJ2-3|.|.
CASSMGDTDTQYF
TGTGCCAGCAGCATGGGGGACACAGATACGCAGTATTTT
>TRBV20-1|TRBJ2-1|.|.
CSVNGDSSYNEQLF
TGCAGCGTCAACGGGGATAGCTCCTACAATGAGCAGCTCTTC
>TRBV11-3|TRBJ1-2|.|.
CASSLDVTGGYTF
TGTGCCAGCAGCTTAGATGTGACAGGCGGCTACACCTTC
>TRBV29-1|TRBJ1-3|.|TRBD1
CSVTFTGAGNTIYF
TGCAGCGTTACTTTCACAGGGGCTGGAAACACCATATATTTT
>TRBV9|TRBJ2-1|.|.
CASSAGGTDAQVF
TGTGCCAGCAGTGCTGGGGGGACCGATGCGCAGGTCTTC
>TRBV14|TRBJ1-1|.|.
CASSQAEGTEAFF
TGTGCCAGCAGCCAAGCTGAGGGCACTGAAGCTTTCTTT
>TRBV2|TRBJ2-7|.|TRBD1
CASSETGIHEQYF
TGTGCCAGCAGCGAGACAGGGATCCATGAGCAGTACTTC
>TRBV7-9|TRBJ2-3|.|TRBD2
CASSTPSGGAYNEF
TGTGCCAGCAGCACGCCTAGCGGGGGGGCGTACAATGAGTTT
>TRBV11-2|TRBJ2-2|.|.
CASSPLFGGGGELFF
TGTGCCAGCAGCCCCCTTTTCGGGGGAGGAGGGGAGCTGTTTTTT
>TRBV7-9|TRBJ2-3|.|TRBD2
CASSLARRGYTHYF
TGTGCCAGCAGCTTAGCGAGGCGGGGGTATACCCATTATTTT
>TRBV5-5|TRBJ2-1|.|TRBD2
CASSLGQVAGKNEQFF
TGTGCCAGCAGCTTGGGGCAGGTAGCGGGAAAAAATGAGCAGTTCTTC
>TRBV7-3|TRBJ2-3|once|.
CASSSSGSRVTQYF
TGTGCCAGCAGCTCCTCGGGAAGCAGGGTTACGCAGTATTTT
>TRBV2|TRBJ2-7|few|.
CASREIISGRYEQYF
TGTGCCAGCAGGGAGATTATTAGCGGCCGCTACGAGCAGTACTTC
>TRBV11-3|TRBJ2-1|.|.
CASSLSSGVNEQFF
TGTGCCAGCAGCTTATCGTCAGGGGTCAATGAGCAGTTCTTC
>TRBV5-6|TRBJ1-5|.|TRBD1
CASSNTGDGQPQHF
TGTGCCAGCAGCAATACAGGGGACGGTCAGCCCCAGCATTTT
>TRBV13|TRBJ2-7|few|.
CASSLGAGREQYF
TGTGCCAGCAGCTTAGGGGCAGGGCGCGAGCAGTACTTC
>TRBV19|TRBJ1-2|.|.
CASSIDRQGLYGYTF
TGTGCCAGTAGTATCGACAGGCAGGGGCTCTATGGCTACACCTTC
>TRBV7-2|TRBJ1-1|.|.
CASSLDRVHSWTEAFF
TGTGCCAGCAGCTTAGACAGGGTGCATTCTTGGACTGAAGCTTTCTTT
>TRBV19|TRBJ2-3|.|TRBD2
CASSIGTSFTDTQYF
TGTGCCAGTAGTATAGGGACTAGCTTCACAGATACGCAGTATTTT
>TRBV7-9|TRBJ2-7|.|TRBD2
CASSFQRSGDGEYF
TGTGCCAGCAGCTTTCAAAGAAGCGGGGACGGCGAGTACTTC
>TRBV7-8|TRBJ2-1|.|.
CASSFQTDGTSDEQFF
TGTGCCAGCAGCTTTCAAACAGACGGGACGAGCGATGAGCAGTTCTTC
>TRBV9|TRBJ2-1|.|.
CASSLGGGHGKAEQFF
TGTGCCAGCAGCTTGGGGGGCGGACACGGAAAGGCTGAGCAGTTCTTC
>TRBV11-2|TRBJ1-2|once|TRBD1
CASSLDLTGGSYGYTF
TGTGCCAGCAGCTTAGATCTGACAGGGGGCAGCTATGGCTACACCTTC
>TRBV10-3|TRBJ2-5|many|.
CAISRTAGETQYF
TGTGCCATCAGTCGAACCGCCGGGGAGACCCAGTACTTC
>TRBV7-3|TRBJ1-2|.|.
CASSLSGGAQDEAF
TGTGCCAGCAGCTTATCAGGCGGAGCGCAAGATGAAGCCTTC
>TRBV9|TRBJ2-5|once|.
CASSVGHGTQEIEYF
.
>TRBV7-9|TRBJ2-1|once|TRBD1
CASSAGTGGQETQQFF
TGTGCCAGCAGCGCCGGGACAGGCGGACAAGAGACCCAGCAGTTCTTC
>TRBV5-5|TRBJ2-1|.|TRBD1
CASSLDRGSARDLRTANNEQFF
TGTGCCAGCAGCTTGGACAGGGGCAGTGCTAGAGATCTCCGGACAGCGAACAATGAGCAGTTCTTC
>TRBV15|TRBJ2-5|.|.
CATSKRASQETQYF
TGTGCCACCAGCAAACGCGCCAGCCAAGAGACCCAGTACTTC
>TRBV2|TRBJ2-5|.|.
CASSNGNGQQPQYF
TGTGCCAGCAGCAACGGCAACGGGCAACAGCCCCAGTACTTT
>TRBV29-1|TRBJ1-2|.|.
CSVEARTANYGYTF
TGCAGCGTTGAGGCACGAACAGCTAACTATGGCTACACCTTC
>TRBV15|TRBJ2-7|.|TRBD2
CATSISSGKNAQYF
TGTGCCACCAGCATTAGCAGCGGGAAAAACGCCCAGTACTTC
>TRBV29-1|TRBJ1-2|.|TRBD1
CSVEAGGYYGYTF
TGCAGCGTTGAGGCAGGGGGATACTATGGCTACACCTTC
>TRBV9|TRBJ1-2|.|.
CASSLETDTQLYDYTF
TGTGCCAGCAGCTTAGAGACAGATACGCAGTTATATGACTACACCTTC
>TRBV11-1|TRBJ1-3|.|.
CASSPPGLADSGNTIYF
TGTGCCAGCAGCCCTCCCGGGTTGGCAGACTCTGGAAACACCATATATTTT
>TRBV24-1|TRBJ2-1|.|TRBD2
CATGTSGTNNEQFF
TGTGCCACCGGGACTAGCGGGACAAACAATGAGCAGTTCTTC
>TRBV12-3/TRBV12-4|TRBJ1-6|.|.
CASRKDLGRSPLHF
TGTGCCAGCAGGAAAGATCTGGGGAGATCACCCCTCCACTTT
>TRBV7-8|TRBJ1-6|.|.
CASSLAGLRSSPSF
TGTGCCAGCAGCCTAGCGGGACTTAGGTCAAGCCCCAGTTTT
>TRBV9|TRBJ1-4|.|TRBD1
CASSEGAGQGINKKLFF
TGTGCCAGCAGCGAGGGGGCAGGACAGGGAATAAACAAAAAACTGTTTTTT
>TRBV29-1|TRBJ2-1|once|TRBD2
CSVGSAGGTYYEQFF
TGCAGCGTAGGCTCGGCGGGGGGGACCTACTACGAGCAGTTCTTC
>TRBV5-5|TRBJ2-3|.|TRBD1
CARQGARGPDTQYF
TGTGCCAGACAGGGGGCTAGGGGTCCCGATACGCAGTATTTT
>TRBV7-3|TRBJ2-3|.|.
CASADGATDTQYF
TGTGCCAGCGCAGACGGGGCCACAGATACGCAGTATTTT
>TRBV7-8|TRBJ1-5|.|.
CASSRTYNQPQHF
TGTGCCAGCAGCCGAACCTACAATCAGCCCCAGCATTTT
>TRBV7-9|TRBJ2-3|once|TRBD2
CASSFQRSGGRDEQYF
TGTGCCAGCAGCTTCCAAAGAAGCGGGGGGCGCGATGAGCAGTATTTT
>TRBV11-1|TRBJ2-5|.|.
CASSFGHTTKETQYF
TGTGCCAGCAGCTTCGGGCATACAACAAAAGAGACCCAGTACTTC